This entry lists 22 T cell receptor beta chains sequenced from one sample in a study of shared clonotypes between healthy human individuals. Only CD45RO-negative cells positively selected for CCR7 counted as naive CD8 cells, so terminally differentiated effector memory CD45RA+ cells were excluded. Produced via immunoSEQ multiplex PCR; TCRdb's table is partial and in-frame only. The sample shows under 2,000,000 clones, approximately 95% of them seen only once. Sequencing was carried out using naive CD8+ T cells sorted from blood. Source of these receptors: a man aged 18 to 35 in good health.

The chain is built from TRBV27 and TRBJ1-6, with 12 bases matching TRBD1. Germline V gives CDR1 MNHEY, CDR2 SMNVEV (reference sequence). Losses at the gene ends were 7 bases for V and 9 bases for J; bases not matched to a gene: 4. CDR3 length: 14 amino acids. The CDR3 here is CASTWDRGLSPLHF. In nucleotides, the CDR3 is TGTGCCAGCACCTGGGACAGGGGGCTTTCACCCCTCCACTTT.

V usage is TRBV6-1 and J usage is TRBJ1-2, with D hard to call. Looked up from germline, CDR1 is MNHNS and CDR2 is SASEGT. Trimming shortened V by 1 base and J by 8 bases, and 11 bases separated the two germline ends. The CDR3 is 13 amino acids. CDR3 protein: CASSEGWDGGYTF. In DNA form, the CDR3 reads TGTGCCAGCAGTGAAGGGTGGGATGGAGGCTACACCTTC.

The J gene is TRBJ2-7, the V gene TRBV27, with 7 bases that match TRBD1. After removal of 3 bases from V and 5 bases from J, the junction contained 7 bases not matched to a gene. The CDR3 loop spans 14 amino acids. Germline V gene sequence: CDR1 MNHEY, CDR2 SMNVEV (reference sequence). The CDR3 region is CASSFAGTEHEQYF. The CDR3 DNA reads TGTGCCAGCAGTTTTGCCGGGACAGAGCACGAGCAGTACTTC.

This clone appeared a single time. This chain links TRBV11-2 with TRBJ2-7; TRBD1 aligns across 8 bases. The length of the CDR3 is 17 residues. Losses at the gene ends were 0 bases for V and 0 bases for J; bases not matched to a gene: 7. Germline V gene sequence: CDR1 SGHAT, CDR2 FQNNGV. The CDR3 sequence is CASSLDHRTGSSYEQYF. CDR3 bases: TGTGCCAGCAGCTTAGACCACCGGACAGGGAGCTCCTACGAGCAGTACTTC. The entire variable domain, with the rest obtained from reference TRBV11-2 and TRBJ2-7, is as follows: EAGVAQSPRYKIIEKRQSVAFWCNPISGHATLYWYQQILGQGPKLLIQFQNNGVVDDSQLPKDRFSAERLKGVDSTLKIQPAKLEDSAVYLCASSLDHRTGSSYEQYFGPGTRLTVT.

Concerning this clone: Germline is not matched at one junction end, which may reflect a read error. CDR3 in DNA: TGTGCCAGCAGTGAAGAGACAGTCAGCAGTCAGCCCCAGCATTTT. Translation gives CASSEETVSSQPQHF. The J gene is TRBJ1-5, the V gene TRBV2; D is possibly TRBD1 (5 bases). Germline values: CDR1 SNHLY, CDR2 FYNNEI. The CDR3 runs to 15 residues. Full variable domain (rest looked up from reference TRBV2 and TRBJ1-5): EPEVTQTPSHQVTQMGQEVILRCVPISNHLYFYWYRQILGQKVEFLVSFYNNEISEKSEIFDDQFSVERPDGSNFTLKIRSTKLEDSAMYFCASSEETVSSQPQHFGDGTRLSIL.

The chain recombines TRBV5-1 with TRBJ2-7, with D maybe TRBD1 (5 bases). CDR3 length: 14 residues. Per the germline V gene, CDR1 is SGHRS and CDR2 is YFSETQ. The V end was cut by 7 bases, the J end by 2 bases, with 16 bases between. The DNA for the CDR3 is TGCGCCAGCGGGGTAGGGGATAATCCCTACGAGCAGTACTTC. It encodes CASGVGDNPYEQYF.

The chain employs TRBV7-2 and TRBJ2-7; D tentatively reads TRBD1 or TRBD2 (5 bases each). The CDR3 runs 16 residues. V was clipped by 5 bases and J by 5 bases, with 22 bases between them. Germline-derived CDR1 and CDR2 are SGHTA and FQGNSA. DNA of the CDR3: TGTGCCAGCAGCCACCCGGGGACCGCCTGGAGGAACGAGCAGTACTTC. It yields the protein CASSHPGTAWRNEQYF.

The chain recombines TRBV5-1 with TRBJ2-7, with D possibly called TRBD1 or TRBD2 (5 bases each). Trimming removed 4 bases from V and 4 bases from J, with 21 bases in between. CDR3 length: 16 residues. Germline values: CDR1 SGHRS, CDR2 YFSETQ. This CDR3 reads CASSLDWSGLMYEQYF. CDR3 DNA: TGCGCCAGCAGCCTGGACTGGTCAGGGCTTATGTACGAGCAGTACTTC.

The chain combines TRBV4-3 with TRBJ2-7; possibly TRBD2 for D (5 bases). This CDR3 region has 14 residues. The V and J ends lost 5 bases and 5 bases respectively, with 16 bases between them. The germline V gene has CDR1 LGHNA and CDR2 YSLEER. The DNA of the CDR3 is TGCGCCAGCAGCGAAAGACGGGATTACAACGAGCAGTACTTC. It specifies CASSERRDYNEQYF.

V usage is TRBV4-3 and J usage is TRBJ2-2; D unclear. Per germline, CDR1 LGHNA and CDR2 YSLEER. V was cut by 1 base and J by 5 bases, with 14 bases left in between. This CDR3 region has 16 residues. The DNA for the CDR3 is TGCGCCAGCAGCCAAGTATTGGGCCCCGGGACCGGGGAGCTGTTTTTT. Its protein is CASSQVLGPGTGELFF.

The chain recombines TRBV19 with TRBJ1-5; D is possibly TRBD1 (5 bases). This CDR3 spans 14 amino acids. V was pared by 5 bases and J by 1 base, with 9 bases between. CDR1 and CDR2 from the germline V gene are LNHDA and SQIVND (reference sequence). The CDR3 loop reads CASSPGGSNQPQHF. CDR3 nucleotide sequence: TGTGCCAGTAGTCCCGGGGGAAGCAATCAGCCCCAGCATTTT.

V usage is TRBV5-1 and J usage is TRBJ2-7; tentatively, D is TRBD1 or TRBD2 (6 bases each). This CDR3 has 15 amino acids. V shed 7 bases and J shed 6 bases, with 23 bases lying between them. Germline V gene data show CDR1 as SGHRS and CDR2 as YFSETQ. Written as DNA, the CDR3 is TGCGCCAGCGGCCCCGAATCCGGGGGCCCGTCCGAGCAGTACTTC. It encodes CASGPESGGPSEQYF.

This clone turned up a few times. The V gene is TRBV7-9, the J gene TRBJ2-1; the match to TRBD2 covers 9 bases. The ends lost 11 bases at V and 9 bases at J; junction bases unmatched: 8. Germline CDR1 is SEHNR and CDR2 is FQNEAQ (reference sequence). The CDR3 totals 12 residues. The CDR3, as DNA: TGTGCCGCGGGGGCGGGAGGGAGTGAGCAGTTCTTC. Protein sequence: CAAGAGGSEQFF.

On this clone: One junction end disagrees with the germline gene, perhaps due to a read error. This chain's CDR3 is CASRGWNSEAFF. The CDR3 DNA reads TGTGCCAGCAGGGGTTGGAACTCTGAAGCTTTCTTT. The V and J genes are TRBV6-5 and TRBJ1-1; no reliable D call. CDR1 MNHEY and CDR2 SVGAGI come from the germline V gene. CDR3 length equals 12 residues.

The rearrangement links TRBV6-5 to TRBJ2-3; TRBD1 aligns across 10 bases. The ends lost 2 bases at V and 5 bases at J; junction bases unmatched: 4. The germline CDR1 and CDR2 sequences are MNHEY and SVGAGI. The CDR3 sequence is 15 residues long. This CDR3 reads CASSYDRGQGDTQYF. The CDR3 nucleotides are TGTGCCAGCAGTTACGACAGGGGGCAAGGAGATACGCAGTATTTT.

This chain's CDR3 is CASSLRGLYLTDTQYF. The DNA for the CDR3 is TGTGCCAGCAGTTTACGGGGACTCTACCTTACAGATACGCAGTATTTT. The rearrangement joins TRBV28 to TRBJ2-3; a weak D match, TRBD2 (6 bases). Germline CDR1 MDHEN, CDR2 SYDVKM. Trimming stripped 2 bases from V and 3 bases from J, with 15 bases between. CDR3 length equals 16 residues.

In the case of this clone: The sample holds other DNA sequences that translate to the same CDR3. The CDR3 region is CASSLAGGGETQYF. Written as DNA, the CDR3 is TGTGCCAGCAGCTTGGCCGGAGGGGGAGAGACCCAGTACTTC. This rearrangement joins TRBV5-4 to TRBJ2-5; possibly TRBD1 or TRBD2 for D (6 bases each). This CDR3 region has 14 residues. Germline CDR1 reads SGHNT; CDR2 reads YYREEE (reference sequence). Trimming left V 0 bases short and J 4 bases short, with 10 bases between.

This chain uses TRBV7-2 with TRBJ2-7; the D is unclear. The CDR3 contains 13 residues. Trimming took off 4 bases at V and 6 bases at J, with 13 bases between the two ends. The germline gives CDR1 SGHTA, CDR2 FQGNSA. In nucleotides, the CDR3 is TGTGCCAGCAGCTGGGCCCTGGGCTCCGAGCAGTACTTC. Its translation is CASSWALGSEQYF.

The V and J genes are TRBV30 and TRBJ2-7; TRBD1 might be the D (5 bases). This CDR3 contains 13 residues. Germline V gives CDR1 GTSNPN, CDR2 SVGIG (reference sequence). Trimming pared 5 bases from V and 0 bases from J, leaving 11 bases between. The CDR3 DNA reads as TGTGCCTGGCGGCTAAGGGGCTCCTACGAGCAGTACTTC. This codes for CAWRLRGSYEQYF. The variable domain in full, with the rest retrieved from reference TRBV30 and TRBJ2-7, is SQTIHQWPATLVQPVGSPLSLECTVEGTSNPNLYWYRQAAGRGLQLLFYSVGIGQISSEVPQNLSASRPQDRQFILSSKKLLLSDSGFYLCAWRLRGSYEQYFGPGTRLTVT.

The CDR3 reads CASRDLSYEQYF. The CDR3 nucleotides are TGTGCCAGCAGGGACCTCTCCTACGAGCAGTACTTC. The chain couples TRBV27 to TRBJ2-7; D gene ambiguous. The CDR3 consists of 12 residues. Looked up from germline, CDR1 is MNHEY and CDR2 is SMNVEV (reference sequence). V lost 6 bases and J 0 bases, leaving 6 bases between the germline ends.

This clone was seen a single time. The CDR3 protein is CASSSLATNYEQYF. CDR3 nucleotide sequence: TGTGCCAGCAGCTCACTAGCGACTAACTACGAGCAGTACTTC. The chain uses TRBV13 and TRBJ2-7, with 7 bases identical to TRBD2. V was pared by 4 bases and J by 3 bases, with 6 bases of the junction left unmatched. Germline V gives CDR1 PRHDT, CDR2 FYEKMQ (reference sequence). This CDR3 is 14 amino acids long.

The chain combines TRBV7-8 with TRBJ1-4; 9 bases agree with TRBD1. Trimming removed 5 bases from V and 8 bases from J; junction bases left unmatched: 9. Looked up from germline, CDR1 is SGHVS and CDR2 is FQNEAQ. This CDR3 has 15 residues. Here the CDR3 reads CASSPPQGAWEKLFF. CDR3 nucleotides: TGTGCCAGCAGCCCACCACAGGGGGCATGGGAAAAACTGTTTTTT.